Listed below are T cell receptor beta chains from one sample, sequenced in a study of early stage breast cancer tumors. The data were produced by immunoSEQ multiplex PCR, yet TCRdb's version contains in-frame clones alone and is incomplete. The profile shows around 11,000 clones, more than 70% of them singletons. The sequencing sample was made of breast tumor tissue. The receptors stem from a person aged 65-85 years with breast cancer. Each CDR3 is given with its conserved first and last residue. Each record gives: J gene, D gene, V gene, clone size, CDR3 protein, CDR3 DNA. D genes are given only for firm matches. A row's size may be missing; if present it is once, few, many or a size class.

j_gene: TRBJ2-5; d_gene: -; v_gene: TRBV6-1; abundance: once; CDR3aa: CASSESEGWGPQYF; CDR3nt: TGTGCCAGCAGTGAATCCGAGGGATGGGGGCCCCAGTACTTC
j_gene: TRBJ1-4; d_gene: -; v_gene: TRBV11-2; abundance: -; CDR3aa: CASSPPATNEKLFF; CDR3nt: TGTGCCAGCAGTCCCCCCGCAACTAATGAAAAACTGTTTTTT
j_gene: TRBJ1-1; d_gene: TRBD1; v_gene: TRBV11-2; abundance: -; CDR3aa: CASSTRGTVLEAFF; CDR3nt: TGTGCCAGCAGCACACGAGGGACAGTGCTTGAAGCTTTCTTT
j_gene: TRBJ2-7; d_gene: TRBD2; v_gene: TRBV11-2; abundance: -; CDR3aa: CASGGEGKHEQYF; CDR3nt: TGTGCCAGCGGGGGGGAGGGGAAGCACGAGCAGTACTTC
j_gene: TRBJ2-7; d_gene: TRBD1; v_gene: TRBV7-9; abundance: -; CDR3aa: CASMGQGKSFRFYEQYF; CDR3nt: TGTGCCAGCATGGGACAGGGAAAATCTTTTAGGTTCTACGAGCAGTACTTC
j_gene: TRBJ1-2; d_gene: -; v_gene: TRBV18; abundance: -; CDR3aa: CANSVDGGYTF; CDR3nt: TGTGCCAATTCGGTTGACGGGGGCTACACCTTC
j_gene: TRBJ1-3; d_gene: -; v_gene: TRBV6-4; abundance: -; CDR3aa: CASSDLGITSGNTIYF; CDR3nt: TGTGCCAGCAGTGATCTGGGCATCACTAGTGGAAACACCATATATTTT
j_gene: TRBJ1-2; d_gene: -; v_gene: TRBV2; abundance: -; CDR3aa: CASMQGPTGYGYTF; CDR3nt: TGTGCCAGCATGCAGGGGCCTACGGGGTATGGCTACACCTTC
j_gene: TRBJ1-4; d_gene: -; v_gene: TRBV18; abundance: few; CDR3aa: CASSLAGNEKLFF; CDR3nt: TGTGCCAGCTCACTGGCTGGTAATGAAAAACTGTTTTTT
j_gene: TRBJ1-3; d_gene: -; v_gene: TRBV7-6; abundance: few; CDR3aa: CASSLGQASSGNTIYF; CDR3nt: TGTGCCAGCAGCTTAGGACAGGCTAGCTCTGGAAACACCATATATTTT
j_gene: TRBJ1-2; d_gene: TRBD1; v_gene: TRBV6-4; abundance: -; CDR3aa: CASRPGTGDGYTF; CDR3nt: TGTGCCAGCAGACCTGGGACAGGGGACGGCTACACCTTC
j_gene: TRBJ2-1; d_gene: TRBD1; v_gene: TRBV10-3; abundance: -; CDR3aa: CAVDRGYNEQFF; CDR3nt: TGTGCCGTCGACAGGGGTTACAATGAGCAGTTCTTC
j_gene: TRBJ2-7; d_gene: TRBD2; v_gene: TRBV7-2; abundance: -; CDR3aa: CASSSQFTSGPYEQYF; CDR3nt: TGTGCCAGCAGCTCGCAATTCACTAGCGGGCCATACGAGCAGTACTTC
j_gene: TRBJ1-1; d_gene: -; v_gene: TRBV6-6; abundance: -; CDR3aa: CASSYSPLIYTEAFF; CDR3nt: TGTGCCAGCAGTTACTCACCCCTAATCTACACTGAAGCTTTCTTT
j_gene: TRBJ2-7; d_gene: -; v_gene: TRBV18; abundance: -; CDR3aa: CASSSQHEEQYF; CDR3nt: TGTGCCAGCTCATCACAACACGAAGAGCAGTACTTC
j_gene: TRBJ2-2; d_gene: TRBD1; v_gene: TRBV6-6; abundance: -; CDR3aa: CASSSGQGNTGELFF; CDR3nt: TGTGCCAGCAGTTCCGGACAGGGGAACACCGGGGAGCTGTTTTTT